The T cell receptor beta chain under discussion was sequenced for a study of blood T cell repertoires in COVID-19. Those enrolled in Seattle joined during active infection and were followed longitudinally afterward. This clone has at least ten counts. Libraries were prepared by immunoSEQ multiplex PCR; TCRdb keeps only in-frame clonotypes and omits some of them. The sample has about 250,000 clones, about 82% seen once. The CDR3 has 17 residues. V lost 2 bases to trimming and J lost 5 bases; unmatched junction nucleotides: 12. Looked up from germline, CDR1 is MNHEY and CDR2 is SMNVEV (reference sequence).

This chain joins TRBV27 and TRBJ2-5; the match to TRBD1 covers 9 bases. The sample consisted of peripheral blood. The receptor was isolated from a woman aged 80 or older with COVID-19, enrolled during active disease. As DNA, the CDR3 is TGTGCCAGCAGTTTACGGGACAGGGCCCGCCATCCGGAGACCCAGTACTTC. Translating it yields CASSLRDRARHPETQYF.